The sequence of this T cell receptor beta chain was determined in a study of spatial heterogeneity in lung cancer. This clonotype was seen a few times. A single record per CDR3 protein comes from TCRdb applying MiXCR to the 5' RACE reads. This repertoire shows some 47,000 distinct CDR3 sequences, less than 8.5% found once; its top ten account for about 13%. The V gene lost 6 bases and the J gene lost 0 bases, with 7 bases spanning the gap. Per germline, CDR1 SGHRS and CDR2 YFSETQ. The CDR3 consists of 12 residues. Time point given: sample taken at primary tumor resection. Researchers sequenced whole RNA taken from tumor, nontumor lung or frozen PBMC without sorting.

V usage is TRBV5-1 and J usage is TRBJ2-7; no clear D. Material: PBMCs, obtained at surgery. The origin of this receptor is a female donor with early-stage non-small cell lung cancer. CDR3 region: CASMDDSYEQYF. In DNA, the CDR3 is TGCGCCAGCATGGATGACTCCTACGAGCAGTACTTC.